Listed below are T cell receptor beta chains from one sample, sequenced in a study of blood T cell repertoires in COVID-19. Repertoires were generated with immunoSEQ multiplex PCR, while TCRdb's copy carries only in-frame clones and drops some. The repertoire has 150,000 to 200,000 clones, 65% to 85% of them found once; the top ten carry around 5.1%. Sequenced material: PBMCs or T cells enriched from blood (not recorded which). The receptors stem from a woman in her forties with acute COVID-19. The CDR3 runs from the conserved cysteine through the conserved F or W. Fields, in order: V gene, D gene, J gene, CDR3 protein, CDR3 DNA. A D gene is named only where the DNA matches it firmly.

TRBV2	.	TRBJ2-5	CASSRATVQETQYF	TGTGCCAGCAGTCGGGCGACAGTGCAAGAGACCCAGTACTTC
TRBV5-1	TRBD2	TRBJ2-1	CASSRLAGSYNEQFF	TGCGCCAGCAGCCGACTAGCGGGAAGTTACAATGAGCAGTTCTTC
TRBV12-3/TRBV12-4	.	TRBJ2-3	CASSLRRDTQYF	TGTGCCAGCAGTTTAAGGCGGGATACGCAGTATTTT
TRBV14	.	TRBJ2-7	CASSQQGNNEQYF	TGTGCCAGCAGCCAACAGGGTAACAACGAGCAGTACTTC
TRBV18	.	TRBJ2-5	CASSPERTSTLTETQYF	TGTGCCAGCTCACCGGAGAGAACTAGCACTTTAACGGAGACCCAGTACTTC
TRBV29-1	.	TRBJ1-1	CSVHTDSSEAFF	TGCAGCGTCCACACCGACAGTTCTGAAGCTTTCTTT
TRBV6-1	.	TRBJ2-1	CASSELLQSYNEQFF	TGTGCCAGCAGTGAATTGCTGCAGTCCTACAATGAGCAGTTCTTC
TRBV15	.	TRBJ2-7	CATSRDRSGASEQYF	TGTGCCACCAGCAGAGATCGGTCGGGAGCAAGCGAGCAGTACTTC
TRBV7-9	.	TRBJ1-1	CASSIPTGNTEAFF	TGTGCCAGCAGCATACCGACAGGGAACACTGAAGCTTTCTTT
TRBV11-2	.	TRBJ2-1	CASSRLSSYNEQFF	TGTGCCAGCAGCCGCCTGAGCTCCTACAATGAGCAGTTCTTC
TRBV7-9	TRBD2	TRBJ2-7	CASSHYGLAERSYEQYF	TGTGCCAGCAGCCATTATGGACTAGCGGAGAGATCCTACGAGCAGTACTTC